A selection of T cell receptor beta chains follows, all from one sample in a study of identical twins. TCRdb called the 5' RACE reads again in MiXCR, with one record for every CDR3 protein. The sample lists about 890,000 distinct CDR3 sequences, roughly an eighth seen once, with roughly 1.5% in the top ten. These same records also appear under a second study, on yellow fever vaccine responses in identical twins.

Source material: PBMCs. The receptor source for this set is a young woman in good health. The CDR3 runs from the conserved cysteine through the conserved F or W. The D gene is left open where the match is weak. Size is omitted from some rows. Given values are once, few, many or a class for expanded clones.

>TRBJ2-5|-|TRBV7-9|TRBD1
TGTGCCAGCAGCTCAGGACAGGGGGCGCAAGAAGAGACCCAGTACTTC
CASSSGQGAQEETQYF
>TRBJ2-5|-|TRBV24-1|TRBD2
TGTGGCGCCAGTTATCGCCCCCAGGAGCGGGGGGGCAAGGGGGGCCAAGAGACCCAGTACTTC
CGASYRPQERGGKGGQETQYF
>TRBJ2-2|many|TRBV10-3|-
TGTGCCACCATGGGGGGGGCCAACACCGGGGAGCTGTTTTTT
CATMGGANTGELFF
>TRBJ2-2|few|TRBV6-2/TRBV6-3|-
TGTGCCAGCAGTTACGGTGGGGCTGTTACCGGGGAGCTGTTTTTT
CASSYGGAVTGELFF
>TRBJ2-7|few|TRBV15|-
TGTGCCACTCCCGGACACGTTCTGGGATACGAGCAGTACTTC
CATPGHVLGYEQYF
>TRBJ1-5|-|TRBV10-3|TRBD1
TGTGCCATCTCGGACAGGGACAATCAGCCCCAGCATTTT
CAISDRDNQPQHF
>TRBJ2-2|-|TRBV14|-
TGTGCCAGCAGCCTCCGGCTCGGCGTAGGAACCGGGGAGCTGTTTTTT
CASSLRLGVGTGELFF
>TRBJ2-5|many|TRBV29-1|-
TGCAGCGTTGGGCAGTCGGAGACCCAGTACTTC
CSVGQSETQYF
>TRBJ2-7|-|TRBV20-1|-
TGCTGTGCTAGGTTTGCGGAGGCCCCCCCTGGCTCCTACGAGCAGTACTTC
CCARFAEAPPGSYEQYF
>TRBJ2-1|few|TRBV7-2|-
TGTGCCAGCAGCTCGGGGTCTGGACTTCAGCAGTTCTTC
CASSSGSGLQQFF
>TRBJ2-3|-|TRBV12-3/TRBV12-4|-
TGTGGGTCGGGGGACACAGATACGCAGTATTTT
CGSGDTDTQYF
>TRBJ2-5|few|TRBV5-1|-
TGCGCCAGCAGCTTCGACTACCAAGAGACCCAGTACTTC
CASSFDYQETQYF
>TRBJ1-1|few|TRBV5-6|-
TGTGCCAGCAGCTTGGCGATTCGAGGCGCTGAAGCTTTCTTT
CASSLAIRGAEAFF
>TRBJ2-1|many|TRBV20-1|-
TGCAGTGCTGCGGTGTACAATGAGCAGTTCTTC
CSAAVYNEQFF
>TRBJ1-3|few|TRBV12-3/TRBV12-4|-
TGTGCCACACAACCTGGAAACACCATATATTTT
CATQPGNTIYF
>TRBJ2-1|-|TRBV20-1|TRBD2
TGCAGTGCTCGAAGAAGAGGGGGTCTAGCGGGGGTAGGTTACAATGAGCAGTTCTTC
CSARRRGGLAGVGYNEQFF
>TRBJ2-7|once|TRBV6-1|-
TGTGCCAGCAGGCGACAGAGTCAGAGCTCCTACGAGCAGTACTTC
CASRRQSQSSYEQYF
>TRBJ2-4|many|TRBV12-3/TRBV12-4|-
TGTGCCAGCAGTCAGGGGAGGTTAGCCAAAAACATTCAGTACTTC
CASSQGRLAKNIQYF
>TRBJ2-1|many|TRBV9|-
TGTGCCAGCAGCGTAGCATCGGCTAGTACCTACAATGAGCAGTTCTTC
CASSVASASTYNEQFF
>TRBJ2-2|few|TRBV29-1|-
TGCAGCGTTGAACACGGCGCGAACACCGGGGAGCTGTTTTTT
CSVEHGANTGELFF
>TRBJ1-6|-|TRBV5-1|-
TGCGCCAGCAGCTTTCAGGGAGGATCACCCCTCCACTTT
CASSFQGGSPLHF
>TRBJ1-4|-|TRBV12-3/TRBV12-4|-
TGTGCCAGCAGTACCCGGGACAATCGGGAAAAACTGTTTTTT
CASSTRDNREKLFF
>TRBJ2-1|-|TRBV20-1|-
TGCAGTGCTAGAGTGGGGACCCGGGCTCCGCGCGTGGGGGCTTCCTACAATGAGCAGTTCTTC
CSARVGTRAPRVGASYNEQFF
>TRBJ1-5|few|TRBV28|-
TGTGCCAGCAGAACGACAGGTGGAGTGTTTGGGGGAGATCAGCCCCAGCATTTT
CASRTTGGVFGGDQPQHF
>TRBJ2-7|few|TRBV5-1|TRBD1
TGCGCCAGCAGCTGGGGGACAGGGGCGGTAGTACGGTCCTACGAGCAGTACTTC
CASSWGTGAVVRSYEQYF
>TRBJ1-1|many|TRBV3-1|-
TGTGCCAGCAGCCGGGGGGTAACGGGGAACACTGAAGCTTTCTTT
CASSRGVTGNTEAFF
>TRBJ2-2|-|TRBV19|-
TGTGCCAGCCGACTAAGCGGACTGAACACCGGGGAGCTGTTTTTT
CASRLSGLNTGELFF
>TRBJ2-1|many|TRBV29-1|TRBD1
TGCAGCGTTGAAGGGGGACAGGGGAGTTTCAATGAGCAGTTCTTC
CSVEGGQGSFNEQFF
>TRBJ2-3|-|TRBV27|-
TGTGCCAGCAGTTTGGGTCGGGGAGGTTGGCTTGCTAGCACAGATACGCAGTATTTT
CASSLGRGGWLASTDTQYF
>TRBJ2-1|many|TRBV5-1|-
TGCGCCAGCAGCTTGGTTTCAGGGAACAACAATGAGCAGTTCTTC
CASSLVSGNNNEQFF
>TRBJ1-4|few|TRBV19|TRBD1
TGTGCCAGTAGTATGAGGACAGGGGCGAAGAATGAAAAACTGTTTTTT
CASSMRTGAKNEKLFF
>TRBJ1-5|many|TRBV12-3/TRBV12-4|-
TGTGCCAGCAGCTTGGCAGGGATTAATCAGCCCCAGCATTTT
CASSLAGINQPQHF
>TRBJ2-7|-|TRBV6-1|-
TGTGCCAGCACTGAGGGCCCCGCAGACGAGCAGTACTTC
CASTEGPADEQYF
>TRBJ1-1|few|TRBV6-5|-
TGTGCCAGCAGTTACTCGTCCCAGGGTGTTGCTGAAGCTTTCTTT
CASSYSSQGVAEAFF
>TRBJ2-3|few|TRBV7-8|-
TGTGCCAGCAGCTTAGGTGGGGGGGGCGCAGATACGCAGTATTTT
CASSLGGGGADTQYF
>TRBJ1-1|-|TRBV7-2|-
TGTGCCAGCAGCTTAGCGGGGGGGGCGCCTAACACTGAAGCTTTCTTT
CASSLAGGAPNTEAFF
>TRBJ2-1|-|TRBV15|TRBD2
TGTGCCACCAGCCGCGAAAGGGCCGGGACTAGTCATCGTGAGCAGTTCTTC
CATSRERAGTSHREQFF
>TRBJ2-3|-|TRBV12-3/TRBV12-4|TRBD2
TGTGCCAGCAGTCATACTACCCCGGGACTAGCGGGAGGGCCTTCAGATACGCAGTATTTT
CASSHTTPGLAGGPSDTQYF
>TRBJ2-3|-|TRBV29-1|TRBD2
TGCAGCGCTAGCGGGAGAGTTTCGGTGGGGGATACGCAGTATTTT
CSASGRVSVGDTQYF
>TRBJ2-2|few|TRBV5-1|TRBD2
TGCGCCAGCAGCAACGGACTAGCGGGGTCGGGGGGTTCGCTGTTTTTT
CASSNGLAGSGGSLFF
>TRBJ2-7|-|TRBV28|-
TGTGCCAGCAGTCCCGGGATTCCCTCCTACGAGCAGTACTTC
CASSPGIPSYEQYF
>TRBJ2-6|-|TRBV6-5|TRBD1
TGTGCCAGCAGTTACAGGGGACAGGGAAGCTCTGGGGCCAACGTCCTGACTTTC
CASSYRGQGSSGANVLTF
>TRBJ2-4|few|TRBV19|-
TGTGCCAGCCAGCAGCCGGGACAACTAGCCAAAAACATTCAGTACTTC
CASQQPGQLAKNIQYF
>TRBJ2-6|-|TRBV12-3/TRBV12-4|-
TGTGCCAGCAGTTTCGCTAGAGGTGGGGCCAACGTCCTGACTTTC
CASSFARGGANVLTF
>TRBJ2-2|many|TRBV18|-
TGTGCCAGCTCACCACCGGGGGCTAACCGGGAGCTGTTTTTT
CASSPPGANRELFF
>TRBJ2-5|few|TRBV7-9|TRBD2
TGTGCCAGCAGCCCCGGGACTACGGGGGGAGAGACCCAGTACTTC
CASSPGTTGGETQYF
>TRBJ2-7|few|TRBV7-8|TRBD1
TGTGCCAGCGGCCCGGACAGGGTCTACGAGCAGTACTTC
CASGPDRVYEQYF
>TRBJ2-3|few|TRBV12-3/TRBV12-4|TRBD2
TGTGCCAGCAGTCCAGCGGGAGGGGGGGCAGATACGCAGTATTTT
CASSPAGGGADTQYF
>TRBJ2-7|many|TRBV4-1|-
TGCGCCAGCAGCCAAGACCCCGTCTACGAGCAGTACTTC
CASSQDPVYEQYF
>TRBJ2-4|many|TRBV20-1|-
TGCAGTGCTAGAGAAATTATAATTCAGTACTTC
CSAREIIIQYF
>TRBJ2-7|-|TRBV28|TRBD1
TGTGCCAGCAGTCGTGGGGACAGGGGTCCCTACGAGCAGTACTTC
CASSRGDRGPYEQYF
>TRBJ2-1|-|TRBV28|TRBD2
TGTGCCAGCGAAACTTCGCTCGGGACTAGCGTACGGAATGAGCAGTTCTTC
CASETSLGTSVRNEQFF
>TRBJ1-5|-|TRBV20-1|-
TGCAGTGCTATCGGGACTTCGTGGCAGCCCCAGCATTTT
CSAIGTSWQPQHF
>TRBJ1-6|few|TRBV14|-
TGTGCCAGCAGCCAAGTGGGTCGGAACTATAATTCACCCCTCCACTTT
CASSQVGRNYNSPLHF
>TRBJ2-7|-|TRBV7-9|-
TGTGCCAGCAGCTCAGACCAGCGGTCAATCTACGAGCAGTACTTC
CASSSDQRSIYEQYF